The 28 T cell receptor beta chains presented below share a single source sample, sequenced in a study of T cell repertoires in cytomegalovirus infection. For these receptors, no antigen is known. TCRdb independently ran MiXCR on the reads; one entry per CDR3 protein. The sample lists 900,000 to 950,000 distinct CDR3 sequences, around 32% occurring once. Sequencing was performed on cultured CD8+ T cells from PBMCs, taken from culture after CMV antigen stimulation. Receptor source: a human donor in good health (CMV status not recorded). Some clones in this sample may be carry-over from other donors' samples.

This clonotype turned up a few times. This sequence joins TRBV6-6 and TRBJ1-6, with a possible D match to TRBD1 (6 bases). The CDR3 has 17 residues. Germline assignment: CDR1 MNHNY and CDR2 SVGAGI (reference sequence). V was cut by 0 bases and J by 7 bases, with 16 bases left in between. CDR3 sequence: CASSYSREQGGNSPLHF. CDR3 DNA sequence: TGTGCCAGCAGTTACTCACGGGAACAGGGTGGGAATTCACCCCTCCACTTT.

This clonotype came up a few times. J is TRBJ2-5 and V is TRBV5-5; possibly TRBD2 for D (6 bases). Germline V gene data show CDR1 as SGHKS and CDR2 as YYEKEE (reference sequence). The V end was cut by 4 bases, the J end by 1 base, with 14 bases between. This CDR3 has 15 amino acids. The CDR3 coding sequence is TGTGCCAGCAGCGGCTGGACTACCCTCCAAGAGACCCAGTACTTC. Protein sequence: CASSGWTTLQETQYF.

The CDR3 DNA reads TGTGCCAGCAGCTTAGCAAGTGACAGGAATGAAAAACTGTTTTTT. Its protein is CASSLASDRNEKLFF. This chain joins TRBV7-2 and TRBJ1-4, with D tentatively TRBD1 (6 bases). Per germline, CDR1 SGHTA and CDR2 FQGNSA. With 0 bases removed from V and 5 bases from J, the gap between germline ends came to 10 bases. The CDR3 is 15 residues long.

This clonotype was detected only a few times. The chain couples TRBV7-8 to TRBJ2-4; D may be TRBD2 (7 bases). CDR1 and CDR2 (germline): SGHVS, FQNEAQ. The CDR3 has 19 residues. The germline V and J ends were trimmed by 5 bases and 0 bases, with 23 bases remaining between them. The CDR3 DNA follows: TGTGCCAGCAGCCCTCTAGGGGGGGGGACGAAACTAGCCAAAAACATTCAGTACTTC. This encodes CASSPLGGGTKLAKNIQYF.

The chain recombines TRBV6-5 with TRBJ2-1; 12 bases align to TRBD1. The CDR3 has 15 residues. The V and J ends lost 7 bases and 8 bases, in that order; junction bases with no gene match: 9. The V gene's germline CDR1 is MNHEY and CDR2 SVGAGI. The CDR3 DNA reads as TGTGCCAGCACCGGAGCCGGGACAGGGGGCTATGAGCAGTTCTTC. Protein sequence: CASTGAGTGGYEQFF.

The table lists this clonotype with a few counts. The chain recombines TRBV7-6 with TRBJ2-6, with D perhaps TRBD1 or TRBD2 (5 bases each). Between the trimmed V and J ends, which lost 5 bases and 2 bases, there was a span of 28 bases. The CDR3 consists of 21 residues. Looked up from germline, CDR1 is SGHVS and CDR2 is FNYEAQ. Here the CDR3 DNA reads TGTGCCAGCAGCCCTAGACCCCCAGAATCCGGGGAGACAGCTGGGGCCAACGTCCTGACTTTC. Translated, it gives CASSPRPPESGETAGANVLTF.

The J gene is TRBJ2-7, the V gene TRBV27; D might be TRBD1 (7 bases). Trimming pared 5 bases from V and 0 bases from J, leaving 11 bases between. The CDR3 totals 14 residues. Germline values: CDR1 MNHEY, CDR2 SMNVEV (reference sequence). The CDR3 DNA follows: TGTGCCAGCAGTCGGCAGGGGGGCTCCTACGAGCAGTACGTC. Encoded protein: CASSRQGGSYEQYV.

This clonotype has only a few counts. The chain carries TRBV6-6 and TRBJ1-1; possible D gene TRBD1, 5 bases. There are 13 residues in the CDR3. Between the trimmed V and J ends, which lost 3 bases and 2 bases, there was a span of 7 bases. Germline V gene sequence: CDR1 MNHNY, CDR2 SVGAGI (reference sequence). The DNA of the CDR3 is TGTGCCAGCAGTTATGGACATAACACTGAAGCTTTCTTT. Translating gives CASSYGHNTEAFF.

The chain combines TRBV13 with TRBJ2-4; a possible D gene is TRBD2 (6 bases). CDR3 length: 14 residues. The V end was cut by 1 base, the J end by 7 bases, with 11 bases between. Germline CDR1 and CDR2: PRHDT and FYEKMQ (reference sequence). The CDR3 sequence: CASSLAGDRNIQYF. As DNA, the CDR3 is TGTGCCAGCAGCTTAGCGGGGGATAGGAACATTCAGTACTTC. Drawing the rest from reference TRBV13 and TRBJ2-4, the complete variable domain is AAGVIQSPRHLIKEKRETATLKCYPIPRHDTVYWYQQGPGQDPQFLISFYEKMQSDKGSIPDRFSAQQFSDYHSELNMSSLELGDSALYFCASSLAGDRNIQYFGAGTRLSVL.

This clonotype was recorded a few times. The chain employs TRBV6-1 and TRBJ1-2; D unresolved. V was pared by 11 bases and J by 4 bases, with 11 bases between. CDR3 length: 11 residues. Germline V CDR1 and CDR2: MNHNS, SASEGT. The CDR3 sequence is CAAQPGYGYTF. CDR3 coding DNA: TGTGCCGCCCAACCTGGCTATGGCTACACCTTC.

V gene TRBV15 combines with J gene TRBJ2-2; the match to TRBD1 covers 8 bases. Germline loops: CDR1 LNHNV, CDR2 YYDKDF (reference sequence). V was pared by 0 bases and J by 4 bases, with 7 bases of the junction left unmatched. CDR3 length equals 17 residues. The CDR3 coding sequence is TGTGCCACCAGCAGAGAGAGGACAGGGAAGAGCACCGGGGAGCTGTTTTTT. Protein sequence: CATSRERTGKSTGELFF.

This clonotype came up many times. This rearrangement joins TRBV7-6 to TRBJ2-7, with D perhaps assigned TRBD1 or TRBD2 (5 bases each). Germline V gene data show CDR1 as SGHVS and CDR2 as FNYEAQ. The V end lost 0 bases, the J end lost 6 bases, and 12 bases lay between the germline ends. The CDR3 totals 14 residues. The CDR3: CASSLARDPREQYF. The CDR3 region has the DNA TGTGCCAGCAGCTTAGCGAGGGACCCCCGCGAGCAGTACTTC.

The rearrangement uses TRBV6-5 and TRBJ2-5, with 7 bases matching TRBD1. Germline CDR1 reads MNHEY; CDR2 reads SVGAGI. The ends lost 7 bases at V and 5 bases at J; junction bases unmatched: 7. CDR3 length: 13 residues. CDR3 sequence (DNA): TGTGCCAGCAAACACAGGGGCCAGGAGACCCAGTACTTC. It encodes CASKHRGQETQYF.

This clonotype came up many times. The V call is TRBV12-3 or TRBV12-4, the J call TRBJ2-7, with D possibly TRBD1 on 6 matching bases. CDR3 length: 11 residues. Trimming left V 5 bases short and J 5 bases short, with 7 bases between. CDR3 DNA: TGTGCCAGCAGTCCAGGGGACGAGCAGTACTTC. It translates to CASSPGDEQYF.

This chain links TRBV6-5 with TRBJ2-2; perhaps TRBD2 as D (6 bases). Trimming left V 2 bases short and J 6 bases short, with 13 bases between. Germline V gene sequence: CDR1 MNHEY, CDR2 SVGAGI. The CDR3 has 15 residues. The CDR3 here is CASSYQEGIAGELFF. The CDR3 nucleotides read TGTGCCAGCAGTTACCAGGAGGGGATAGCCGGGGAGCTGTTTTTT.

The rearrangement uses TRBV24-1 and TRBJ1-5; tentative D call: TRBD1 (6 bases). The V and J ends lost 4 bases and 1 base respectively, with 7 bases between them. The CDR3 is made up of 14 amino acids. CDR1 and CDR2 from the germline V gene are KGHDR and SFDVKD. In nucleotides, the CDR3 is TGTGCCACCAGTGACGGGACAAGCAATCAGCCCCAGCATTTT. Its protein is CATSDGTSNQPQHF.

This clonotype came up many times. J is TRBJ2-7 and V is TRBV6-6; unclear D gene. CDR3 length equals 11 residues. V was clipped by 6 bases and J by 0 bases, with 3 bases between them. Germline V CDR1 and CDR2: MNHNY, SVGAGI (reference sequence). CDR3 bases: TGTGCCAGCAGCGACTCCTACGAGCAGTACGTC. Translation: CASSDSYEQYV.

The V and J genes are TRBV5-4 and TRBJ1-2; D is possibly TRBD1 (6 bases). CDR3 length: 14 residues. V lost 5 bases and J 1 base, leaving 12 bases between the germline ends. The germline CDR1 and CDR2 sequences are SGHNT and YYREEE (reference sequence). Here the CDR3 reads CASRSDRLNYGYTF. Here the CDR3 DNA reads TGTGCCAGCAGATCGGACAGACTTAACTATGGCTACACCTTC.

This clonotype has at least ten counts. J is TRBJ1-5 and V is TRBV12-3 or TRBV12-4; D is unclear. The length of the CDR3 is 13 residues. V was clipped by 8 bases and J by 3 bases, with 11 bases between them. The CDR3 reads CASGQVVNQPQHF. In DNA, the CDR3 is TGTGCCAGCGGCCAGGTTGTCAATCAGCCCCAGCATTTT.

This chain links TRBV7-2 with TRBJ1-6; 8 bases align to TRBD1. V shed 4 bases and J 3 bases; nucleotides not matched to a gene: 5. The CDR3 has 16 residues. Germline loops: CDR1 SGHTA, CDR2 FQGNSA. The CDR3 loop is CASSSTGTGYNSPLHF. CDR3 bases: TGTGCCAGCAGCTCCACCGGGACAGGCTATAATTCACCCCTCCACTTT.

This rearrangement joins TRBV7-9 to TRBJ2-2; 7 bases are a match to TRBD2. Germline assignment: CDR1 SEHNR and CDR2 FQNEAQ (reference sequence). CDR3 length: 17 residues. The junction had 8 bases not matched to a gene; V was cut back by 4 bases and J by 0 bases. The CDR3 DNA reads TGTGCCAGCAGCTCAACCGGGGGGACGGCGAACACCGGGGAGCTGTTTTTT. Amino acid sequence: CASSSTGGTANTGELFF.

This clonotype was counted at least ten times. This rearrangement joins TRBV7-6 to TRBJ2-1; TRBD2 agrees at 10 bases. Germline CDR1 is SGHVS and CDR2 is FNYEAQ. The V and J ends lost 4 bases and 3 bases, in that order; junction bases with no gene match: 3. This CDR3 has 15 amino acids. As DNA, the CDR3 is TGTGCCAGCAGCTCGAGCGGGGGGGACTACAATGAGCAGTTCTTC. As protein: CASSSSGGDYNEQFF.

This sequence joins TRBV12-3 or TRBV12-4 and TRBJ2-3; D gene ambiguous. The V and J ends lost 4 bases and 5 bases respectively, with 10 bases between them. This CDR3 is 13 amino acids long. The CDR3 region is CASSSRWEDTQYF. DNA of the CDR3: TGTGCCAGCAGTTCCCGGTGGGAAGATACGCAGTATTTT.

CDR3 protein: CASRFHEQFF. The CDR3 DNA follows: TGTGCCAGCAGGTTCCATGAGCAGTTCTTC. The chain links TRBV12-3 or TRBV12-4 to TRBJ2-1; D ambiguous. Trimming took off 6 bases at V and 8 bases at J, with 5 bases between the two ends. The CDR3 is 10 amino acids.

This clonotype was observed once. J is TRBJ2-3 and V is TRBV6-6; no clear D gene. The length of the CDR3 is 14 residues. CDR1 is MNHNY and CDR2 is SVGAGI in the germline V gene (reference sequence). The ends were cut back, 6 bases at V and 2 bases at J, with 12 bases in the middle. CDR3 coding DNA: TGTGCCAGCAGGACTGCACCCACCACAGATACGCAGTATTTT. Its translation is CASRTAPTTDTQYF.

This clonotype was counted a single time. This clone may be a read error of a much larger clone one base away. In DNA form, the CDR3 reads TGTGCCAGCAGTTACGAGAGGGAAGCTTTCTTT. Translation: CASSYEREAFF. V usage is TRBV6-2 or TRBV6-3 and J usage is TRBJ1-1; D gene ambiguous. The germline V gene has CDR1 MNHEY and CDR2 SVGEGT. This CDR3 region has 11 residues. V was shortened by 2 bases and J by 8 bases, with 6 bases between the two germline ends.

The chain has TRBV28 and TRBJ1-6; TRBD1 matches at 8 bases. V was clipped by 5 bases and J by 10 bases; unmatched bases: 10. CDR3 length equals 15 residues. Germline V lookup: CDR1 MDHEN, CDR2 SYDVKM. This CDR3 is CASSQNRGSRSPLHF. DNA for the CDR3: TGTGCCAGCAGTCAAAACAGGGGGAGTCGGTCACCCCTCCACTTT.

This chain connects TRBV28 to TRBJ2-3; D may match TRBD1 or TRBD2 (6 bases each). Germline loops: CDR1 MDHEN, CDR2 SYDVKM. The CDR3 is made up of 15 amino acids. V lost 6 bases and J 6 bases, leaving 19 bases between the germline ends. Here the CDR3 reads CASSTPTGREDTQYF. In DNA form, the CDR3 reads TGTGCCAGCAGCACCCCGACAGGCCGGGAGGATACGCAGTATTTT.